The clone carrying this T cell receptor beta chain was found many times. Its specificity is unknown. This entry belongs to a study of molecular identifiers for immune sequencing clone quantification. The CDR3 is 15 amino acids. Trimming took off 1 base at V and 6 bases at J, with 17 bases between the two ends. In germline, CDR1 is DFQATT, CDR2 SNEGSKA (reference sequence). Study-level results: Reports indicate spiked Jurkat TCR RNA from one cell could be found among 950,000 to 1,000,000 naive cells.

In preparing bulk TCR libraries, previously described methods and listed TCR primers were used. Each CDR3 protein is one row after TCRdb ran MiXCR on the PCR reads. The repertoire holds around 460,000 distinct CDR3 sequences, with about 20% as singletons. The clonotype was recovered from a human donor in good health. Some libraries in this study had Jurkat cell RNA spiked in. This sequence joins TRBV20-1 and TRBJ2-3; unclear D gene. The sample consisted of naive CD8+ T cells from blood, with Jurkat cell RNA spiked in. As to subset: FACS-sorted CD8+CD4-CCR7+CD45RA+ naive T cells. The CDR3 loop is CSARGVRIIPDTQYF. As DNA, the CDR3 is TGCAGTGCTAGAGGGGTGAGGATTATCCCGGATACGCAGTATTTT.